The 6 T cell receptor beta chains given below trace back to one sample, sequenced in a study of vaccination and CD4 T cells after COVID-19. As for treatment: approximately 9-day PBMC culture with coronavirus spike peptide pools or control peptides (ViraFEST assay). Their recognized antigens are unknown. The study sequenced cultured CD4+ T cell DNA using the Oncomine TCR Beta short-read assay. One entry per CDR3 protein results from TCRdb running MiXCR on the PCR reads. The data hold approximately 16,000 distinct CDR3 sequences, with 36% observed a single time. The sequencing here drew on CD4+ T cells from blood, cultured in vitro, taken before SARS-CoV-2 vaccination. The source is a human donor who received a COVID-19 vaccine.

The chain is built from TRBV7-3 and TRBJ2-7; D is perhaps TRBD1 (5 bases). The ends were cut back, 0 bases at V and 12 bases at J, with 18 bases in the middle. The CDR3 has 14 residues. CDR1 SGHTA and CDR2 FQGTGA come from the germline V gene. The CDR3: CASSLTFRGAGLYF. The CDR3 DNA sequence: TGTGCCAGCAGCTTAACCTTTCGTGGAGCAGGGTTGTACTTC.

In regard to this clonotype: A junction end diverges from the germline sequence, so it may reflect a read error. V usage is TRBV19 and J usage is TRBJ1-2; 9 nucleotides line up with TRBD1. This CDR3 contains 15 residues. Germline values: CDR1 LNHDA, CDR2 SQIVND (reference sequence). CDR3 amino acids: CASIITGTGKGGYTF. The CDR3 coding sequence is TGTGCCAGTATTATAACCGGGACAGGGAAGGGGGGCTACACCTTC. Based on the CDR3 plus reference TRBV19 and TRBJ1-2, the full variable domain is DGGITQSPKYLFRKEGQNVTLSCEQNLNHDAMYWYRQDPGQGLRLIYYSQIVNDFQKGDIAEGYSVSREKKESFPLTVTSAQKNPTAFYLCASIITGTGKGGYTFGSGTRLTVV.

DNA for the CDR3: TGTGCCAGCAGTTATGCCGGGGAGCTGTTTTTT. It encodes CASSYAGELFF. The genes are TRBV6-5 and TRBJ2-2; D gene uncertain. CDR3 length: 11 amino acids. Per the germline V gene, CDR1 is MNHEY and CDR2 is SVGAGI. The V end lost 3 bases, the J end lost 6 bases, and 2 bases lay between the germline ends.

The rearrangement links TRBV7-9 to TRBJ1-5; a possible D gene is TRBD1 (6 bases). The CDR3 length is 16 residues. The V and J ends lost 0 bases and 6 bases respectively, with 15 bases between them. Germline values: CDR1 SEHNR, CDR2 FQNEAQ (reference sequence). The CDR3 DNA reads TGTGCCAGCAGCTTAGCGTCCAGGGGTGGAGGTCAGCCCCAGCATTTT. Its protein product is CASSLASRGGGQPQHF.

The chain combines TRBV6-1 with TRBJ2-3; either TRBD1 or TRBD2 may fit D (6 bases each). Trimming left V 5 bases short and J 1 base short, with 16 bases between. Germline lookup yields CDR1 MNHNS and CDR2 SASEGT. This CDR3 contains 16 residues. The CDR3: CASSRMGGSRTDTQYF. CDR3 coding DNA: TGTGCCAGCAGTAGAATGGGGGGCTCCCGCACAGATACGCAGTATTTT.

This chain connects TRBV19 to TRBJ1-6; TRBD1 might be the D (6 bases). In germline, CDR1 is LNHDA, CDR2 SQIVND (reference sequence). This CDR3 is 14 amino acids long. V lost 1 base and J 10 bases, leaving 11 bases between the germline ends. CDR3 DNA: TGTGCCAGTAGTATAGCACAGGGTAAGTCACCCCTCCACTTT. Translating gives CASSIAQGKSPLHF. Complete variable domain (other parts from reference TRBV19 and TRBJ1-6): DGGITQSPKYLFRKEGQNVTLSCEQNLNHDAMYWYRQDPGQGLRLIYYSQIVNDFQKGDIAEGYSVSREKKESFPLTVTSAQKNPTAFYLCASSIAQGKSPLHFGNGTRLTVT.